These T cell receptor beta chains were read from a single sample in a study of blood T cell repertoires in COVID-19. Sequencing was performed with immunoSEQ multiplex PCR; in TCRdb, only in-frame clones are kept and a portion is missing. Here the sample spans 140,000 to 150,000 clones, 70% to 90% being singletons. The sequenced sample consisted of PBMCs or T cells enriched from blood (not recorded which). The source of these receptors is a man over 45 who had recovered from COVID-19. Both conserved end residues are part of each CDR3. A D gene is named only where the DNA matches it firmly. Expanded clones are given a class, and other clones once, few, many or no size at all.

d_call j_call clone_size v_call cdr3_nt cdr3_aa
- TRBJ2-2 - TRBV28 TGTGCCAGCCCCGACAGGAACACCGGGGAGCTGTTTTTT CASPDRNTGELFF
- TRBJ2-3 - TRBV9 TGTGCCAGCAGCGTCGGGGTTACAGGGCCAGATACGCAGTATTTT CASSVGVTGPDTQYF
- TRBJ1-2 once TRBV2 TGTGCCAGCACCCAGGGGACATATGGCTACACCTTC CASTQGTYGYTF
- TRBJ1-1 - TRBV9 TGTGCCAGCAGCGTGGGCCTCACCATAATACCCTTGAACACTGAAGCTTTCTTT CASSVGLTIIPLNTEAFF
- TRBJ1-1 - TRBV28 TGTGCCAGCAGTTTGGGAGGGGGGTACACTGAAGCTTTCTTT CASSLGGGYTEAFF
TRBD1 TRBJ1-1 - TRBV2 TGTGCCAGCACCGACAGGGTAAATGCTTTCTTT CASTDRVNAFF
- TRBJ1-6 - TRBV24-1 TGTGCCACCAGTGATTCAGGCTATAATTCACCCCTCCACTTT CATSDSGYNSPLHF
- TRBJ1-2 - TRBV16 TGTGCCAGCAGCCAATCAAGGGGCAGATATTCCTTC CASSQSRGRYSF
TRBD2 TRBJ2-7 few TRBV11-2 TGTGCCAGCAGGCCAGGTCGCGGGAGGTCCCTAATTAGCTCCTACGAGCAGTACTTC CASRPGRGRSLISSYEQYF
- TRBJ2-2 - TRBV7-2 TGTGCCAGCAGCTTTTCCAGTACGAACACCGGGGAGCTGTTTTTT CASSFSSTNTGELFF
TRBD2 TRBJ2-5 - TRBV28 TGTGCCAGCAGTGCCTACGGACTAGAGGAGACCCAGTACTTC CASSAYGLEETQYF
TRBD2 TRBJ2-1 - TRBV6-5 TGTGCCAGCAGTTACCCCGGGAGGCCCCACGAGCAGTTCTTC CASSYPGRPHEQFF
TRBD1 TRBJ1-1 - TRBV11-2 TGTGCCAGCAGCTCGGACAGGGGGCCAAACACTGAAGCTTTCTTT CASSSDRGPNTEAFF
TRBD1 TRBJ1-2 - TRBV25-1 TGTGCCAGCAGTGGACAGGGGGCTAGGGACTATGGCTACACCTTC CASSGQGARDYGYTF
TRBD1 TRBJ1-1 - TRBV19 TGTGCCAGTAGTATTATGGGACAGTTGAACACTGAAGCTTTCTTT CASSIMGQLNTEAFF
TRBD1 TRBJ1-4 - TRBV2 TGTGCCAGCAGCGGACAGGGGGTTGAAAAACTGTTTTTT CASSGQGVEKLFF
- TRBJ2-7 once TRBV11-2 TGTGCCAGCAGCTTCTCGACAGGGAGGTACGAGCAGTACTTC CASSFSTGRYEQYF
TRBD1 TRBJ1-2 - TRBV7-9 TGTGCCAGCAGCTTAGGGTCGGCGCAGGGGGCGTATGGCTACACCTTC CASSLGSAQGAYGYTF
TRBD1 TRBJ1-2 - TRBV30 TGTGCCTGGGGAACGACAGGGGGCGCGTATGGCTACACCTTC CAWGTTGGAYGYTF
TRBD2 TRBJ2-1 - TRBV3-1/TRBV3-2 TGTGCCAGCAGCCAAGATCGGGAGGGAGAGCAGTTCTTC CASSQDREGEQFF
- TRBJ1-6 - TRBV7-8 TGTGCCAGCAGCTTAGTGCCCCCTAGTGGCTCCTATAATTCACCCCTCCACTTT CASSLVPPSGSYNSPLHF
TRBD2 TRBJ2-7 few TRBV5-1 TGCGCCAGCAGCCTCGGACTAGCGGGAGCCTACGAGCAGTACTTC CASSLGLAGAYEQYF
TRBD1 TRBJ2-7 - TRBV28 TGTGCCAGCAGCCCCGGCAGGGGGAAGTACTTC CASSPGRGKYF
TRBD1 TRBJ1-6 - TRBV28 TGTGCCAGCAGTTCGACAGGGGGGGACAGGGGGACTCCAAATTCACCCCTCCACTTT CASSSTGGDRGTPNSPLHF
TRBD2 TRBJ2-4 - TRBV7-2 TGTGCCAGCAGCTTAGGATCCGGGACTAGTCAAAACATTCAGTACTTC CASSLGSGTSQNIQYF
- TRBJ2-6 - TRBV6-4 TGTGCCAGCAGTGACCTCTCTAGGGCCAACGTCCTGACTTTC CASSDLSRANVLTF
TRBD1 TRBJ2-6 - TRBV12-5 TGTGCTAGTGGTTTAGACAGGGGCTCTGGGGCCAACGTCCTGACTTTC CASGLDRGSGANVLTF
TRBD2 TRBJ2-1 - TRBV4-1 TGCGCCAGCAGCCTGGCCGAGACTAGCGGGTACAATGAGCAGTTCTTC CASSLAETSGYNEQFF
- TRBJ2-3 - TRBV4-1 TGCGCCAGCAGCCAAGAAAAGCGGGCGACAGGGAACACAGATACGCAGTATTTT CASSQEKRATGNTDTQYF
- TRBJ1-2 - TRBV29-1 TGCAGCGTTGAATGGGGGGTCGATGGCTACACCTTC CSVEWGVDGYTF
- TRBJ1-1 - TRBV2 TGTGCCAGCAAGACCTGGACAGCGAACACTGAAGCTTTCTTT CASKTWTANTEAFF
TRBD1 TRBJ1-4 - TRBV11-2 TGTGCCAGCAGCTTTACCCGGGGACAGCCTAATGAAAAACTGTTTTTT CASSFTRGQPNEKLFF
TRBD2 TRBJ2-1 - TRBV7-6 TGTGCCAGCAGGCGGACTAGCGGGAGGCAAGGGAATGAGCAGTTCTTC CASRRTSGRQGNEQFF
- TRBJ1-2 - TRBV28 TGTGCCAGCAGCTTCCAGGACATCTATGGCTACACCTTC CASSFQDIYGYTF
TRBD1 TRBJ1-1 - TRBV7-2 TGTGCCAGCAGCGCTTCACAGGGGGCGACCACTGAAGCTTTCTTT CASSASQGATTEAFF
TRBD1 TRBJ2-5 - TRBV6-6 TGTGCCAGCAGACTTAGACAGGGGGCGAAAGAGACCCAGTACTTC CASRLRQGAKETQYF
- TRBJ2-3 - TRBV27 TGTGCCAGCAGTTTAGGTAGACTGACAGATACGCAGTATTTT CASSLGRLTDTQYF
TRBD1 TRBJ1-1 - TRBV7-9 TGTGCCAGCAGCAGCGTAGGGACAGACAACACTGAAGCTTTCTTT CASSSVGTDNTEAFF
TRBD1 TRBJ2-2 - TRBV2 TGTGCCAGCAGGGGACAGACGAACACCGGGGAGCTGTTTTTT CASRGQTNTGELFF
TRBD2 TRBJ2-3 few TRBV28 TGTGCCAGCAGCCTCGGACTAGCGGGGGGGCCCGATACGCAGTATTTT CASSLGLAGGPDTQYF
- TRBJ2-2 - TRBV11-3 TGTGCCAGCGGGGCGGGGCAGGCCAACACCGGGGAGCTGTTTTTT CASGAGQANTGELFF
- TRBJ1-2 - TRBV19 TGTGCCAGTAGTAGGAGGGCACAAGCTAACTATGGCTACACCTTC CASSRRAQANYGYTF